This is a list of T cell receptor beta chains from one sample in a study of T cell repertoires in cytomegalovirus infection. The antigens of these receptors remain unknown. TCRdb processed the reads anew with MiXCR; each CDR3 protein has one entry. The data show 570,000 or so distinct CDR3 sequences, with over 35% seen just once and more than 40% held by the top ten. The sequencing here drew on cultured PBMCs, taken from culture after CMV antigen stimulation. The receptors come from a human donor in good health (CMV status not recorded). Some clones in this sample may be carry-over from other donors' samples. Both conserved end residues are part of each CDR3. The D gene is left open where the match is weak. Only part of the rows carry a size: once, few, many, or a class if the clone is expanded.

clone size	V gene	J gene	D gene	CDR3 protein	CDR3 DNA
few	TRBV7-8	TRBJ2-5	-	CASSPRPGTRQETQYF	TGTGCCAGCAGCCCACGACCGGGGACGCGGCAAGAGACCCAGTACTTC
few	TRBV7-2	TRBJ2-5	-	CASSPSEAQYF	TGTGCCAGCAGCCCTTCGGAGGCCCAGTACTTC
few	TRBV12-3/TRBV12-4	TRBJ1-1	-	CASSPGAPLGTEAFF	TGTGCCAGCAGCCCGGGAGCCCCTTTGGGGACTGAAGCTTTCTTT
-	TRBV7-6	TRBJ2-2	-	CASGSRTGELFF	TGTGCCAGCGGGTCCCGCACCGGGGAGCTGTTTTTT
-	TRBV12-3/TRBV12-4	TRBJ1-2	-	CASSLMGPYGYTF	TGTGCCAGCAGTTTAATGGGGCCCTATGGCTACACCTTC
-	TRBV7-9	TRBJ1-5	-	CASSRGGGGKAQPQHF	TGTGCCAGCAGCCGCGGCGGAGGGGGGAAGGCTCAGCCCCAGCATTTT
few	TRBV7-2	TRBJ2-7	-	CASSLDRSPREQYF	TGTGCCAGCAGCTTAGACAGGTCCCCGCGCGAGCAGTACTTC
-	TRBV6-6	TRBJ1-2	-	CASSYGAGNTYGYTF	TGTGCCAGCAGTTACGGGGCCGGGAATACCTATGGCTACACCTTC
-	TRBV7-9	TRBJ2-5	-	CAAQPPASGQETQYF	TGTGCCGCCCAACCCCCCGCCAGCGGTCAAGAGACCCAGTACTTC
few	TRBV6-1	TRBJ1-4	-	CASSEAGKNEKLFF	TGTGCCAGCAGTGAAGCAGGAAAGAATGAAAAACTGTTTTTT
few	TRBV7-8	TRBJ2-7	TRBD1	CASSTGTGVTYEQYF	TGTGCCAGCAGCACAGGGACAGGGGTGACCTACGAGCAGTACTTC
-	TRBV12-3/TRBV12-4	TRBJ1-5	-	CASSFSQGAGQPQHF	TGTGCCAGCAGTTTCTCCCAAGGGGCCGGTCAGCCCCAGCATTTT
many	TRBV7-2	TRBJ2-1	TRBD2	CASSPAGGTTQSSYNEQFF	TGTGCCAGCAGCCCAGCGGGGGGTACAACCCAGAGCTCCTACAATGAGCAGTTCTTC
-	TRBV4-1	TRBJ2-2	-	CASSQDPRGATGELFF	TGCGCCAGCAGCCAAGATCCCAGGGGTGCCACCGGGGAGCTGTTTTTT
-	TRBV6-2/TRBV6-3	TRBJ1-1	TRBD1	CASRQGTNVAEAFF	TGTGCCAGTCGACAGGGTACGAACGTCGCTGAAGCTTTCTTT
-	TRBV7-6	TRBJ2-3	TRBD2	CASSLGLAMADTQYF	TGTGCCAGCAGCTTAGGACTAGCCATGGCAGATACGCAGTATTTT
once	TRBV20-1	TRBJ1-5	-	CSVGPQPQHF	TGCAGTGTGGGCCCCCAGCCCCAGCATTTT
few	TRBV27	TRBJ2-1	-	CASNGGYNEQFF	TGTGCCAGCAACGGGGGTTACAATGAGCAGTTCTTC
few	TRBV7-8	TRBJ1-6	TRBD1	CASSLAGVVGTASSPLHF	TGTGCCAGCAGCTTAGCGGGGGTTGTAGGGACAGCTTCGTCACCCCTCCACTTT
few	TRBV19	TRBJ2-7	TRBD2	CASSIEGGGEQYF	TGTGCCAGTAGTATCGAGGGCGGGGGCGAGCAGTACTTC
few	TRBV19	TRBJ2-6	-	CASNNPWAPISGANVLTF	TGTGCCAGTAACAACCCCTGGGCCCCCATCTCTGGGGCCAACGTCCTGACTTTC
-	TRBV6-8	TRBJ2-6	TRBD1	CASSYSIQGSSGANVLTF	TGTGCCAGCAGTTACTCGATACAGGGGAGCTCTGGGGCCAACGTCCTGACTTTC
-	TRBV5-5	TRBJ1-5	-	CASSTRVNSNQPQHF	TGTGCCAGCAGCACCCGGGTAAATAGCAATCAGCCCCAGCATTTT
-	TRBV20-1	TRBJ1-5	-	CSARAAIDSNQPQHF	TGCAGTGCTAGAGCAGCAATTGATAGCAATCAGCCCCAGCATTTT
-	TRBV11-2	TRBJ2-5	-	CASSPLSPRGETQYF	TGTGCCAGCAGCCCCCTATCCCCCAGGGGAGAGACCCAGTACTTC
few	TRBV6-5	TRBJ1-5	-	CASSGGHPRNQPQHF	TGTGCCAGCTCGGGCGGCCACCCCCGCAATCAGCCCCAGCATTTT
-	TRBV4-2	TRBJ2-3	TRBD2	CASSQETGGHVTDTQYF	TGTGCCAGCAGCCAAGAGACGGGGGGGCATGTCACAGATACGCAGTATTTT
-	TRBV7-2	TRBJ1-2	-	CASSSSGDWGYTF	TGTGCCAGCAGCTCGTCAGGGGACTGGGGCTACACCTTC
few	TRBV12-3/TRBV12-4	TRBJ2-7	-	CASSFRQGLSYEQYF	TGTGCCAGCAGTTTTAGACAGGGACTTTCCTACGAGCAGTACTTC
-	TRBV7-4	TRBJ2-1	-	CASSLRGADPPRKQFF	TGTGCCAGCAGCCTAAGGGGAGCGGACCCCCCAAGAAAGCAGTTCTTC
-	TRBV6-2/TRBV6-3	TRBJ1-2	-	CASSEGEIVRDGYTF	TGTGCCAGCAGTGAGGGGGAGATAGTGCGAGATGGCTACACCTTC
few	TRBV12-3/TRBV12-4	TRBJ2-3	-	CASSLRGFRDTQYF	TGTGCCAGCAGCCTTCGGGGGTTCAGGGATACGCAGTATTTT
many	TRBV7-2	TRBJ1-2	-	CASSFSGYGYTF	TGTGCCAGCAGCTTTTCAGGTTATGGCTACACCTTC
-	TRBV11-2	TRBJ2-7	-	CASSLVGGAYEQYF	TGTGCCAGCAGCTTAGTTGGAGGGGCCTACGAGCAGTACTTC
-	TRBV11-3	TRBJ2-1	TRBD2	CASSKSSGVAYNEQFF	TGTGCCAGCAGCAAAAGTAGCGGGGTAGCCTACAATGAGCAGTTCTTC
few	TRBV12-3/TRBV12-4	TRBJ2-5	TRBD1	CASSGQAETQYF	TGTGCCAGCAGTGGACAGGCGGAGACCCAGTACTTC
few	TRBV6-6	TRBJ2-7	-	CASGLRWYEQYF	TGTGCCAGTGGACTTCGCTGGTACGAGCAGTACTTC
-	TRBV5-6	TRBJ2-1	-	CASSLAGPLNEQFF	TGTGCCAGCAGCTTGGCCGGCCCCCTCAATGAGCAGTTCTTC
-	TRBV6-6	TRBJ2-3	-	CASTSASDTQYF	TGTGCCAGCACTTCGGCGTCAGATACGCAGTATTTT
-	TRBV30	TRBJ1-5	-	CAWSPGPSKPQHF	TGTGCCTGGAGTCCTGGCCCTTCGAAGCCCCAGCATTTT
-	TRBV6-4	TRBJ2-7	TRBD2	CASSRILAGVHYEQYF	TGTGCCAGCAGCCGCATACTAGCGGGAGTACACTACGAGCAGTACTTC
many	TRBV7-6	TRBJ2-3	-	CASSLRGGTDTQYF	TGTGCCAGCAGCTTAAGGGGGGGCACAGATACGCAGTATTTT
many	TRBV7-2	TRBJ1-6	-	CASSLDGSGSYNSPLHF	TGTGCCAGCAGCTTAGACGGGAGTGGCTCCTATAATTCACCCCTCCACTTT
-	TRBV28	TRBJ1-6	-	CASSGGGRDSPLHF	TGTGCCAGCAGCGGGGGGGGACGAGATTCACCCCTCCACTTT
-	TRBV20-1	TRBJ1-1	TRBD1	CSARKNRGRSTEAFF	TGCAGTGCTAGAAAGAACAGGGGGCGAAGCACTGAAGCTTTCTTT
-	TRBV7-2	TRBJ2-3	TRBD2	CASSYQAGDTDTQYF	TGTGCCAGCAGCTATCAAGCGGGGGACACAGATACGCAGTATTTT
-	TRBV4-1	TRBJ2-1	TRBD2	CASTLTASGVYNEQFF	TGCGCCAGCACCCTAACGGCTAGCGGGGTTTACAATGAGCAGTTCTTC
-	TRBV2	TRBJ1-2	-	CASSEGPFNYGYTF	TGTGCCAGCAGTGAAGGTCCCTTCAACTATGGCTACACCTTC
few	TRBV7-6	TRBJ2-1	TRBD2	CASGRTSGDYNEQFF	TGTGCCAGCGGGCGGACTAGCGGGGATTACAATGAGCAGTTCTTC
few	TRBV4-3	TRBJ1-5	-	CASSEEAAQPQHF	TGCGCCAGCAGCGAGGAGGCCGCTCAGCCCCAGCATTTT
-	TRBV7-8	TRBJ2-7	-	CASSLLGPAYEQYF	TGTGCCAGCAGCTTACTTGGACCCGCCTACGAGCAGTACTTC
-	TRBV27	TRBJ1-1	-	CASSSVWGVLNTEAFF	TGTGCCAGCAGTTCCGTATGGGGGGTCCTTAACACTGAAGCTTTCTTT
-	TRBV19	TRBJ1-2	TRBD1	CASVGQLYGYTF	TGTGCCAGCGTGGGACAGCTCTATGGCTACACCTTC
few	TRBV7-4	TRBJ2-4	TRBD1	CASSLATGVNIQYF	TGTGCCAGCAGCTTAGCGACAGGGGTGAACATTCAGTACTTC
-	TRBV7-6	TRBJ2-3	-	CASSSTGDSTDTQYF	TGTGCCAGCAGTTCCACCGGGGACAGCACAGATACGCAGTATTTT